The 6 T cell receptor beta chains listed next were all sequenced from one sample in a study of blood T cell repertoires in COVID-19. This table comes from immunoSEQ multiplex PCR, and its TCRdb copy is limited to in-frame clones, with some not included. The profile shows some 40,000 clones, approximately 80% of them singletons. The sequenced material came from peripheral blood. These receptors were taken from a man between 70 and 80 years old with acute or convalescent COVID-19.

This clone was seen a few times. The rearrangement uses TRBV6-2 or TRBV6-3 and TRBJ1-5, with a weak D call TRBD1 (5 bases). CDR3 length equals 15 residues. CDR1 is MNHEY, CDR2 SVGEGT, per germline. Trimming shortened V by 3 bases and J by 6 bases, and 15 bases separated the two germline ends. CDR3 protein: CASSYTTGFGQPQHF. The CDR3 region has the DNA TGTGCCAGCAGTTATACTACAGGCTTCGGTCAGCCCCAGCATTTT.

The gene calls are TRBV19 and TRBJ1-1; 8 bases are shared with TRBD1. Per the germline V gene, CDR1 is LNHDA and CDR2 is SQIVND (reference sequence). The V gene end was trimmed by 4 bases and the J gene end by 2 bases; junction bases not matched to a gene: 6. The CDR3 has 15 amino acids. Here the CDR3 reads CASSRPGTGNTEAFF. The CDR3 DNA follows: TGTGCCAGTAGTAGACCGGGGACAGGAAACACTGAAGCTTTCTTT. The entire variable domain, with the rest obtained from reference TRBV19 and TRBJ1-1, is as follows: DGGITQSPKYLFRKEGQNVTLSCEQNLNHDAMYWYRQDPGQGLRLIYYSQIVNDFQKGDIAEGYSVSREKKESFPLTVTSAQKNPTAFYLCASSRPGTGNTEAFFGQGTRLTVV.

V and J are TRBV5-6 and TRBJ1-6, with 8 bases lining up with TRBD1. The CDR3 has 16 amino acids. Looked up from germline, CDR1 is SGHDT and CDR2 is YYEEEE. The junction had 7 bases not matched to a gene; V was cut back by 5 bases and J by 3 bases. The CDR3 region has the DNA TGTGCCAGCAGGAAGGGACAGGCGATCTATAATTCACCCCTCCACTTT. Translation gives CASRKGQAIYNSPLHF.

V and J are TRBV19 and TRBJ1-2; the D gene is possibly TRBD1 (5 bases). V lost 3 bases and J lost 3, with 11 bases in between. The CDR3 is 14 residues long. Germline V CDR1 and CDR2: LNHDA, SQIVND (reference sequence). CDR3 DNA: TGTGCCAGTAGTATCCGGACAAACTACTATGGCTACACCTTC. As protein: CASSIRTNYYGYTF.

The chain links TRBV6-5 to TRBJ1-2; 10 bases fit TRBD1. V was pared by 0 bases and J by 2 bases, with 0 bases of the junction left unmatched. CDR1 is MNHEY, CDR2 SVGAGI, per germline. The CDR3 is 15 amino acids. Written as DNA, the CDR3 is TGTGCCAGCAGTTACTCGACAGGGGGCAACTATGGCTACACCTTC. This codes for CASSYSTGGNYGYTF.

The chain is built from TRBV30 and TRBJ1-6, with a possible D match to TRBD1 (6 bases). Germline V gives CDR1 GTSNPN, CDR2 SVGIG (reference sequence). This CDR3 comprises 11 residues. V lost 8 bases, J lost 10 bases, and 12 bases lay in between. The CDR3: CAEGGRSPLHF. The CDR3 DNA reads TGTGCCGAGGGGGGGAGGTCACCCCTCCACTTT.